Listed below are T cell receptor beta chains from one sample, sequenced in a study of cytomegalovirus exposure and HLA in healthy donors. Sequenced by immunoSEQ multiplex PCR; TCRdb stores in-frame clones only, minus some. The sample records about 160,000 clones, around 85% being singletons. Source material: PBMCs. These receptors were obtained from a woman in her 30s in good health and CMV-seronegative. The CDR3 runs from the conserved cysteine through the conserved F or W. A D gene is named only where the DNA matches it firmly. The size field is filled for only some rows; it gives once, few, many or a size class.

>18|-|TRBD1|TRBV15|TRBJ1-5
CATSSKGPGQGFGQPQHF
TGTGCCACCAGCAGTAAGGGCCCGGGACAGGGTTTCGGGCAGCCCCAGCATTTT
>14|-|-|TRBV14|TRBJ1-1
CASSTWTANTEAFF
TGTGCCAGCAGCACCTGGACAGCTAACACTGAAGCTTTCTTT
>16|-|TRBD2|TRBV23-1|TRBJ2-2
CASSPPGLARAGELFF
TGCGCCAGCAGTCCCCCGGGACTAGCGAGGGCCGGGGAGCTGTTTTTT
>14|-|-|TRBV5-4|TRBJ1-2
CASSLGQQWGGYPF
TGTGCCAGCAGCTTGGGACAGCAATGGGGTGGCTACCCCTTC
>12|once|-|TRBV19|TRBJ2-1
CASSIVGGVQFF
TGTGCCAGTAGTATAGTAGGGGGGGTCCAGTTCTTC
>20|-|TRBD2|TRBV5-1|TRBJ2-7
CASSLAGMASGRKSSYEQYF
TGCGCCAGCAGCTTGGCTGGCATGGCTAGCGGGAGGAAAAGCTCCTACGAGCAGTACTTC
>14|-|TRBD1|TRBV2|TRBJ1-2
CASSDWDRLYGYTF
TGTGCCAGCAGTGACTGGGACAGACTCTATGGCTACACCTTC
>15|-|TRBD1|TRBV18|TRBJ1-5
CASSRNQGGSQPQHF
TGTGCCAGCTCGCGGAATCAGGGGGGCAGTCAGCCCCAGCATTTT
>14|once|TRBD1|TRBV9|TRBJ2-7
CASSPGDRVGEQYF
TGTGCCAGCAGCCCCGGCGACAGGGTAGGCGAGCAGTACTTC
>15|-|TRBD1|TRBV19|TRBJ2-7
CASSAGTVDPYEQYF
TGTGCCAGTAGTGCCGGGACAGTGGACCCCTACGAGCAGTACTTC
>16|-|TRBD1|TRBV6-6|TRBJ1-1
CASSYGTGAMNTEAFF
TGTGCCAGCAGTTACGGGACAGGGGCCATGAACACTGAAGCTTTCTTT
>15|-|-|TRBV6-5|TRBJ1-2
CASSYVPTGGYGYTF
TGTGCCAGCAGTTACGTCCCCACCGGGGGCTATGGCTACACCTTC
>17|-|TRBD2|TRBV15|TRBJ2-3
CATSKRTSGDSTDTQYF
TGTGCCACCAGCAAGAGGACTAGCGGGGACTCCACAGATACGCAGTATTTT
>15|-|TRBD1|TRBV5-1|TRBJ2-7
CASSVPGQGSYEQYF
TGCGCCAGCAGTGTACCGGGACAGGGATCCTACGAGCAGTACTTC
>15|-|-|TRBV5-1|TRBJ1-6
CASSFAGTYNSPLHF
TGCGCCAGCAGCTTCGCAGGGACCTATAATTCACCCCTCCACTTT
>15|-|-|TRBV5-1|TRBJ2-5
CASRNWGAKQETQYF
TGCGCCAGCAGAAACTGGGGAGCTAAACAAGAGACCCAGTACTTC
>17|once|TRBD1|TRBV5-1|TRBJ1-2
CASSSGGPGTGLGGYTF
TGCGCCAGCAGCTCCGGCGGTCCCGGGACAGGGTTAGGAGGCTACACCTTC
>19|-|TRBD2|TRBV5-8|TRBJ2-1
CASSLVIAGGPLLNNEQFF
TGTGCCAGCAGCTTGGTGATAGCGGGAGGACCATTACTTAACAATGAGCAGTTCTTC
>14|-|-|TRBV5-8|TRBJ1-1
CASSLGDLLTEAFF
TGTGCCAGCAGCTTGGGGGACTTACTCACTGAAGCTTTCTTT
>13|-|-|TRBV19|TRBJ2-1
CASSITRSNEQFF
TGTGCCAGTAGTATAACACGATCAAATGAGCAGTTCTTC
>16|-|TRBD1|TRBV7-9|TRBJ2-7
CASSFGQGGSSYEQYF
TGTGCCAGCAGCTTTGGACAGGGGGGGTCCTCCTACGAGCAGTACTTC
>13|-|TRBD1|TRBV2|TRBJ1-5
CASSRTGTQPQHF
TGTGCCAGCAGCCGGACAGGGACTCAGCCCCAGCATTTT
>13|-|-|TRBV25-1|TRBJ2-5
CASSDHPQETQYF
TGTGCCAGCAGTGACCATCCCCAAGAGACCCAGTACTTC
>15|-|TRBD1|TRBV7-8|TRBJ1-1
CASSFRGQDRLEAFF
TGTGCCAGCAGCTTCCGGGGACAGGATCGTCTGGAAGCTTTCTTT
>14|-|-|TRBV7-8|TRBJ1-5
CASSLAGGHQPQHF
TGTGCCAGCAGCTTAGCGGGAGGGCATCAGCCCCAGCATTTT
>13|-|-|TRBV5-5|TRBJ1-1
CASSPRTGSEAFF
TGTGCCAGCAGCCCCCGGACCGGGAGTGAAGCTTTCTTT
>13|-|-|TRBV7-9|TRBJ2-7
CASSLVFPYEQYF
TGTGCCAGCAGCTTAGTATTCCCTTACGAGCAGTACTTC
>13|-|-|TRBV5-4|TRBJ2-7
CASSLAGSYEQYF
TGTGCCAGCAGCTTGGCGGGGTCCTACGAGCAGTACTTC
>15|-|-|TRBV9|TRBJ2-3
CASSVSAELTDTQYF
TGTGCCAGCAGCGTATCCGCGGAGCTCACAGATACGCAGTATTTT
>15|once|-|TRBV5-1|TRBJ1-3
CASSLELLSGNTIYF
TGCGCCAGCAGCTTGGAACTCCTCTCTGGAAACACCATATATTTT
>15|-|TRBD1|TRBV5-1|TRBJ1-6
CASSLQGAENSPLHF
TGCGCCAGCAGCCTACAGGGGGCGGAAAATTCACCCCTCCACTTT
>16|-|-|TRBV5-6|TRBJ1-2
CASSPRGRLQNYGYTF
TGTGCCAGCAGTCCGCGGGGGCGCCTACAGAACTATGGCTACACCTTC
>14|-|TRBD1|TRBV7-9|TRBJ1-4
CASSLGGQGEKLFF
TGTGCCAGCAGCTTAGGGGGACAGGGTGAAAAACTGTTTTTT
>15|-|TRBD2|TRBV19|TRBJ2-4
CASTPGTSGKNIQYF
TGTGCCAGTACCCCCGGGACTAGCGGAAAAAACATTCAGTACTTC
>13|once|TRBD1|TRBV7-2|TRBJ1-3
CASSLEQGYTIYF
TGTGCCAGCAGCTTAGAACAGGGGTACACCATATATTTT
>14|-|-|TRBV12-5|TRBJ2-7
CASGIGGLSYEQYF
TGTGCTAGTGGCATAGGAGGGCTATCCTACGAGCAGTACTTC
>14|few|-|TRBV10-3|TRBJ1-5
CAISEQVANQPQHF
TGTGCCATCAGTGAGCAGGTTGCCAATCAGCCCCAGCATTTT
>11|once|-|TRBV5-4|TRBJ2-5
CASSGPGEQYF
TGTGCCAGCAGCGGTCCGGGGGAGCAGTACTTC
>14|-|-|TRBV7-7|TRBJ2-3
CASSSTTGTDTQYF
TGTGCCAGCAGCTCAACAACCGGCACAGATACGCAGTATTTT
>15|-|TRBD2|TRBV10-2|TRBJ2-2
CASRIAGAEGGELFF
TGCGCCAGCAGGATAGCGGGAGCGGAGGGCGGGGAGCTGTTTTTT
>12|-|-|TRBV5-1|TRBJ1-6
CASSGPNSPLHF
TGCGCCAGCAGCGGCCCTAATTCACCCCTCCACTTT
>15|-|TRBD2|TRBV5-1|TRBJ2-1
CASSLVAGGPQEQFF
TGCGCCAGCAGCCTTGTAGCGGGAGGCCCACAAGAGCAGTTCTTC